Below are 7 T cell receptor beta chains sequenced from a single sample in a study of T cell responses to AZD1222 COVID-19 vaccine. Sequenced by immunoSEQ multiplex PCR; TCRdb stores in-frame clones only, minus some. The data show approximately 200,000 clones, approximately 94% seen once. The sequenced sample was peripheral blood, obtained 28 days after the second dose of the MenACWY control vaccine. The source of these receptors is an adult who received the MenACWY meningococcal vaccine as a control.

J is TRBJ1-2 and V is TRBV29-1; a possible D gene is TRBD1 (6 bases). V shed 5 bases and J shed 6 bases, with 22 bases lying between them. The germline V gene encodes CDR1 SQVTM and CDR2 ANQGSEA. The CDR3 sequence is 15 residues long. CDR3 sequence (DNA): TGCAGCGTTAAAGGGGGGGCAGGAGGCCCCGATGGCTACACCTTC. Encoded protein: CSVKGGAGGPDGYTF.

This chain joins TRBV28 and TRBJ2-3; D perhaps matches TRBD2 (7 bases). V lost 5 bases, J lost 5 bases, and 17 bases lay in between. Germline V gene sequence: CDR1 MDHEN, CDR2 SYDVKM. The CDR3 is made up of 15 amino acids. The CDR3 here is CASSEVEGGKDTQYF. The DNA for the CDR3 is TGTGCCAGCAGTGAGGTGGAGGGGGGGAAAGATACGCAGTATTTT.

J is TRBJ1-1 and V is TRBV30; D might be TRBD1 (6 bases). The CDR3 has 16 residues. Trimming removed 3 bases from V and 5 bases from J, with 22 bases in between. The germline gives CDR1 GTSNPN, CDR2 SVGIG (reference sequence). In nucleotides, the CDR3 is TGTGCCTGGAGCCCCGGATCGTCGCCAGGGGTTACTGAAGCTTTCTTT. Residues: CAWSPGSSPGVTEAFF.

The CDR3 sequence: CASGLGLGSSYNEQFF. DNA for the CDR3: TGTGCTAGTGGTTTGGGTCTGGGGAGCTCCTACAATGAGCAGTTCTTC. The V call is TRBV12-5, the J call TRBJ2-1; weak D call: TRBD2 (5 bases). Trimming shortened V by 1 base and J by 0 bases, and 10 bases separated the two germline ends. The CDR3 covers 16 residues. Germline CDR1 LGHNT, CDR2 FRNRAP.

This clone has a single count. The chain has TRBV27 and TRBJ2-7; TRBD1 matches 7 bases. The length of the CDR3 is 16 residues. CDR1 and CDR2 (germline): MNHEY, SMNVEV (reference sequence). Trimming at V came to 1 base and at J to 5 bases, leaving 11 bases not matched to a gene. The CDR3 region is CASSLLGQSSTNEQYF. Here the CDR3 DNA reads TGTGCCAGCAGTTTATTGGGACAGTCATCAACTAACGAGCAGTACTTC.

The chain has TRBV7-9 and TRBJ1-5; D is possibly TRBD1 (5 bases). The CDR3 sequence is 16 residues long. The V end lost 5 bases, the J end lost 2 bases, and 16 bases lay between the germline ends. Looked up from germline, CDR1 is SEHNR and CDR2 is FQNEAQ (reference sequence). The CDR3: CASSPLVEGRNQPQHF. CDR3 DNA sequence: TGTGCCAGCAGCCCTCTTGTTGAGGGACGCAATCAGCCCCAGCATTTT.

The chain couples TRBV27 to TRBJ2-7; 14 bases are a match to TRBD2. The CDR3 is 19 residues long. The J segment lost 0 bases and the V segment lost 5 bases, leaving 12 bases of the junction unmatched. The germline V gene encodes CDR1 MNHEY and CDR2 SMNVEV (reference sequence). The CDR3 spells CASSPRTSGRPSLSYEQYF. The CDR3 DNA reads TGTGCCAGCAGTCCAAGGACTAGCGGGAGGCCCTCACTCTCCTACGAGCAGTACTTC.